Listed here is a single TCR beta chain. Its antigen is currently unknown. The data were taken from a study of cytomegalovirus exposure and HLA in healthy donors. Looking at the study overall: An analysis done earlier identified 100 million to 140 million unique TCR beta sequences from 200 million or so T cells.

The PCR was carried out with 60 Vbeta primers and 13 Jbeta primers. The data were produced by immunoSEQ multiplex PCR, yet TCRdb's version contains in-frame clones alone and is incomplete. The sample has 200,000 to 250,000 clones; approximately 88% are singletons. Notes on the study in general: Cytomegalovirus status, reportedly, was diagnosed with high specificity and sensitivity by the classifier.

Samples came from healthy bone marrow donors. This CDR3 region has 13 residues. The V gene's germline CDR1 is GTSNPN and CDR2 SVGIG (reference sequence). With 1 base removed from V and 3 bases from J, the gap between germline ends came to 10 bases. Material for sequencing was PBMCs. The chain has TRBV30 and TRBJ2-7; a possible D gene is TRBD2 (5 bases). This receptor was identified in a boy aged 2 to 9 in good health and CMV-seronegative. Written as DNA, the CDR3 is TGTGCCTGGAGTGGCGGACTGGGCTACGAGCAGTACTTC. This encodes CAWSGGLGYEQYF.